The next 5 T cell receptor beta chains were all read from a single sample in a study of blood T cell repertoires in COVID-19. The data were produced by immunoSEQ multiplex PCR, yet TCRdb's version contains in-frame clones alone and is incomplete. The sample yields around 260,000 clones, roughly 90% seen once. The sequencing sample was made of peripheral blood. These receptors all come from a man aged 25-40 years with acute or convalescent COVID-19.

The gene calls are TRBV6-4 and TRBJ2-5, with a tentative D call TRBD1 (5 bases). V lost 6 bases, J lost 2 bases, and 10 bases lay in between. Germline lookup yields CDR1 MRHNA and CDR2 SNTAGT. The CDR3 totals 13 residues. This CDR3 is CASSPDSQETQYF. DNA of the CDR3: TGTGCCAGCAGCCCTGACAGTCAAGAGACCCAGTACTTC.

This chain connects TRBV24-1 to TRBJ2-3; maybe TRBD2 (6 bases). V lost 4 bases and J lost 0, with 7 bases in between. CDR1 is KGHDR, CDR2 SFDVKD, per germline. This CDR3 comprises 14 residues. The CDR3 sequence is CATSEEGSTDTQYF. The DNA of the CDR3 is TGTGCCACCAGTGAGGAGGGTAGCACAGATACGCAGTATTTT.

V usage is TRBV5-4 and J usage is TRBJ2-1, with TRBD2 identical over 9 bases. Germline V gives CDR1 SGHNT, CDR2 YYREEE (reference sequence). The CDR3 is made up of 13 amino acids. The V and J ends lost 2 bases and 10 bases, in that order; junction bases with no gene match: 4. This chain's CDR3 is CASSFNLAGEQFF. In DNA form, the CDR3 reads TGTGCCAGCAGCTTCAATCTAGCGGGGGAGCAGTTCTTC. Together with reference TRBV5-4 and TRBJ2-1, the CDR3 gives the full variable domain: ETGVTQSPTHLIKTRGQQVTLRCSSQSGHNTVSWYQQALGQGPQFIFQYYREEENGRGNFPPRFSGLQFPNYSSELNVNALELDDSALYLCASSFNLAGEQFFGPGTRLTVL.

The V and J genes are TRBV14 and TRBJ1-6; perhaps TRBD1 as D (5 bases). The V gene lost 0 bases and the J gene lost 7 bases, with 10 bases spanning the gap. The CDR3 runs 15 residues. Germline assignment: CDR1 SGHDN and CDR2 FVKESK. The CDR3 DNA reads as TGTGCCAGCAGCCAAGATCACAGGATCAATTCACCCCTCCACTTT. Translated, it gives CASSQDHRINSPLHF.

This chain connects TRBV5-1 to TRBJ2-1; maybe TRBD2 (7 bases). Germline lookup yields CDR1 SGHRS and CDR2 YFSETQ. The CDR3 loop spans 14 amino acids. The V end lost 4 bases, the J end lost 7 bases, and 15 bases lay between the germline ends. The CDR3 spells CASSSRGGPNEQFF. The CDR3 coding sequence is TGCGCCAGCAGCAGTAGGGGGGGGCCGAATGAGCAGTTCTTC.